This T cell receptor (beta chain) was captured in a study of T cells in women clearing cervical HPV infection. Study-level information: No precancer developed; the control's incident HPV16 infection cleared within 12 months. Blood came at first lesion visit for cases, post-clearance for controls.

Overall study findings and caveats: TRBV6-7 abundance was lower in cases than controls (roughly 0.11% versus 0.16%).

Sequencing used immunoSEQ multiplex PCR; TCRdb keeps in-frame clones, though not all of them. This table holds tens of thousands of clones. Note on this clone: Its antigen is unknown. The CDR3 extends 3 residues past the end of the read, so its final part is completed from the germline J gene.

This CDR3 has 17 amino acids. Germline loops: CDR1 SGHRS, CDR2 YFSETQ. This clonotype originated in a woman aged 18 to 75 with a cervical HPV16 infection that either progressed to CIN3+ or cleared (not recorded which). The sample consisted of blood buffy coat. The chain couples TRBV5-1 to TRBJ2-2, with 8 bases lining up with TRBD2. The CDR3 sequence: CASSLASTGGGSEKLFF. The CDR3 DNA, read in part, is TGCGCCAGCAGCTTGGCCTCAACCGGGGGGGGCAGTGAAAAG. Filled out from reference TRBV5-1 and TRBJ2-2, the complete variable domain reads KAGVTQTPRYLIKTRGQQVTLSCSPISGHRSVSWYQQTPGQGLQFLFEYFSETQRNKGNFPGRFSGRQFSNSRSEMNVSTLELGDSALYLCASSLASTGGGSEKLFFGEGSRLTVL.